Detailed here is one T cell receptor beta chain. Its antigen is unidentified. In germline, CDR1 is MGHDK, CDR2 SYGVNS. The CDR3 has 17 residues. J gave up 5 bases and V 6 bases, and 17 bases lay outside the gene matches. RNA transcripts served as the template for amplifying TCR beta CDR3 regions. The TCR CDR3 was amplified in a first-round RT-PCR using the HTBI primer set. MiXCR, run by TCRdb on the multiplex PCR reads, gives a single entry per CDR3 protein. Of around 540,000 distinct CDR3 sequences in the sample, 46% were seen once. Uncontrolled infections, other autoimmune diseases, pregnancy or lactation led to exclusion of patients. This record comes from a study of T cells in Graves' hyperthyroidism and ophthalmopathy. Study-wide findings and caveats: The model made its ophthalmopathy prediction, and onset followed a median around 6.9 months later. Most thyroid clonotypes with frequency above 0.001 were detected in blood.

This chain links TRBV25-1 with TRBJ2-5, with 8 bases identical to TRBD2. The sequenced sample was peripheral blood or thyroid tissue (not recorded which). The TCR sequence derives from a woman between 18 and 30 years old with Graves' hyperthyroidism. The CDR3 sequence is CASSHPSDGRAKETQYF. The CDR3 nucleotides are TGTGCCAGCAGCCACCCAAGCGACGGGAGGGCCAAGGAGACCCAGTACTTC. Looking up the rest from reference TRBV25-1 and TRBJ2-5 gives the full variable domain: EADIYQTPRYLVIGTGKKITLECSQTMGHDKMYWYQQDPGMELHLIHYSYGVNSTEKGDLSSESTVSRIRTEHFPLTLESARPSHTSQYLCASSHPSDGRAKETQYFGPGTRLLVL.